This TCR beta chain was observed in a study of T cell responses to AZD1222 COVID-19 vaccine. On the study more broadly: Second doses were pooled across both intervals (about 4 or about 12 weeks).

This table comes from immunoSEQ multiplex PCR, and its TCRdb copy is limited to in-frame clones, with some not included. The repertoire consists of 130,000 or so clones, with over 75% occurring once and the leading ten covering 7.2%. Study outcomes and limitations: The study identified only five to seven AZD1222 recipients as seropositive at baseline. The span of vaccine-associated CD4 TCRs extended across spike, with dominance at 160-218 and 743-854. Mostly white British, mostly female donors; authors suggested clonal diversity may be underestimated.

The ends were cut back, 3 bases at V and 5 bases at J, with 15 bases in the middle. The CDR3 runs to 14 residues. Germline lookup yields CDR1 SQVTM and CDR2 ANQGSEA. As concerns this clone: What it binds is unknown.

The sample in question was peripheral blood, obtained on day 0 of AZD1222 vaccination. This rearrangement joins TRBV29-1 to TRBJ2-3, with D perhaps matching TRBD2 (5 bases). The sequence derives from an adult in good health. The CDR3 here is CSVEREPEGDTQYF. In DNA, the CDR3 is TGCAGCGTTGAGAGGGAGCCGGAAGGAGATACGCAGTATTTT.